The clone carrying this TCR beta chain has only a few counts. The antigen is undetermined. Unique molecular identifiers tagged the TCRbeta library. In TCRdb, the PCR reads were re-called with MiXCR into one record per CDR3 protein. Of roughly 790,000 distinct CDR3 sequences listed, 15% to 20% are singletons. The data derive from a study of T-cell reconstitution after alpha-beta-depleted transplantation in children. CDR3 length equals 16 residues. Trimming took 3 bases from V and 6 from J, leaving 18 bases between them. Study outcomes and limitations: Several hundred expanded graft clones reportedly gave rise to the alpha-beta T cells present about two months after transplant.

The sequenced sample was PBMCs, mostly from graft donor cells, obtained 360 days after TCRalphabeta/CD19-depleted stem cell transplant. The TCR sequence derives from a male patient aged 10 to 17 who had a stem cell transplant for acute lymphoblastic leukemia, so the T cells may come from the graft donor. The genes are TRBV12-3 or TRBV12-4 and TRBJ2-1; no clear D. In DNA form, the CDR3 reads TGTGCCAGCAGTTTCGAGCCCTTGCTCGCTGGCAATGAGCAGTTCTTC. This sequence encodes CASSFEPLLAGNEQFF.